The clone carrying this T cell receptor beta chain was observed a single time. Its specificity is not known. The record originates from a study of cytomegalovirus exposure and HLA in healthy donors. Whole-study findings and limits: What a later analysis reportedly showed was that an Asian-associated ancestry cluster had fewer N-insertions than the approximately 670-donor mean. As was reported, the classifier diagnosed cytomegalovirus status with high specificity and sensitivity. As a later analysis revealed, most CMV-associated TCR beta chains appeared HLA-restricted.

60 Vbeta and 13 Jbeta primers were used in PCR. The table came from immunoSEQ multiplex PCR; TCRdb's copy has only in-frame clones and leaves some out. The sample has under 200,000 clones, 60% to 85% seen once. With 2 bases clipped from V and 1 base from J, the junction kept 1 base outside the gene matches. Germline CDR1 reads GTSNPN; CDR2 reads SVGIG (reference sequence). The CDR3 covers 13 residues. The sample comprised PBMCs. This receptor was obtained from a female donor in good health and CMV-seronegative. The chain carries TRBV30 and TRBJ1-1, with 7 bases matching TRBD1. The CDR3: CAWSNRGNTEAFF. The CDR3 DNA is TGTGCCTGGAGTAACAGGGGGAACACTGAAGCTTTCTTT.